What follows is one TCR beta chain and its context. Its antigen is as yet unknown. This sample was included in a study of shared clonotypes between healthy human individuals. Regarding the study as a whole: When naive CD4 clonotypes were compared across a few donors, 4% to 6.5% were shared.

The CDR3 spans 14 residues. Germline CDR1 MNHEY, CDR2 SVGAGI. After removal of 8 bases from V and 2 bases from J, the junction contained 4 bases not matched to a gene. Repertoires were generated with immunoSEQ multiplex PCR, while TCRdb's copy carries only in-frame clones and drops some. This sample has millions of clones, with 95% found just once. The source is a man younger than 30 in good health. Material for sequencing was naive CD4+ T cells sorted from blood. The subset: CD45RA+ positively selected. V gene TRBV6-5 combines with J gene TRBJ2-1; 9 bases are a match to TRBD1. The chain's CDR3 is CASRTGGTYNEQFF. In nucleotides, the CDR3 is TGTGCCAGCCGTACAGGGGGCACCTACAATGAGCAGTTCTTC.